These 28 T cell receptor beta chains were sequenced from one sample in a study of T cell repertoires in cytomegalovirus infection. A single record per CDR3 protein comes from TCRdb applying MiXCR to the reads. This sample carries roughly 180,000 distinct CDR3 sequences, 28% of them seen once, and the ten largest clones take about 28%. The sequencing sample was made of PBMCs. Receptor source: a human donor in good health (CMV status not recorded). Some clones in this sample may be carry-over from other donors' samples.

The rearrangement links TRBV5-1 to TRBJ2-1, with TRBD2 matching over 10 bases. CDR3 length equals 16 residues. Losses at the gene ends were 4 bases for V and 6 bases for J; bases not matched to a gene: 10. Germline lookup yields CDR1 SGHRS and CDR2 YFSETQ. CDR3 loop: CASSLPAGGPFNEQFF. CDR3 coding DNA: TGCGCCAGCAGCCTCCCAGCGGGGGGGCCCTTCAATGAGCAGTTCTTC.

The rearrangement joins TRBV5-4 to TRBJ2-3, with 11 bases identical to TRBD2. CDR1 is SGHNT, CDR2 YYREEE, per germline (reference sequence). The V gene end was trimmed by 0 bases and the J gene end by 6 bases; junction bases not matched to a gene: 6. This CDR3 has 16 residues. The CDR3 nucleotides read TGTGCCAGCAGCTTGGCCGGGGCTAGCGGGGGGGATACGCAGTATTTT. Translation: CASSLAGASGGDTQYF.

This rearrangement joins TRBV3-1 to TRBJ2-2; D is unresolved. Germline V gives CDR1 LGHDT, CDR2 YNNKEL (reference sequence). Trimming pared 4 bases from V and 1 base from J, leaving 16 bases between. The CDR3 loop spans 17 amino acids. CDR3 protein: CASSRRPVQLNTGELFF. The CDR3 DNA sequence: TGTGCCAGCAGCCGCCGACCGGTCCAACTGAACACCGGGGAGCTGTTTTTT.

There are a few counts of this clonotype. As DNA, the CDR3 is TGTGCCAGCAGCCCGGGCGCGGGGGAGACCCAGTACTTC. Its protein product is CASSPGAGETQYF. V gene TRBV12-3 or TRBV12-4 combines with J gene TRBJ2-5; possibly TRBD2 for D (6 bases). The length of the CDR3 is 13 residues. Deletions cut 6 bases from V and 5 bases from J, with 13 bases between.

In its sample, this clonotype was seen a few times. The chain carries TRBV3-1 and TRBJ1-1, with 9 positions matching TRBD1. This CDR3 is 15 amino acids long. Germline lookup yields CDR1 LGHDT and CDR2 YNNKEL (reference sequence). V gave up 1 base and J gave up 4 bases; unmatched junction bases: 4. The CDR3 region is CASSQGGQGITEAFF. In nucleotides, the CDR3 is TGTGCCAGCAGCCAAGGAGGACAGGGGATCACTGAAGCTTTCTTT.

CDR3 coding DNA: TGTGCCAGCAAGAGGGCAGGGAGCTCCTACGAGCAGTACTTC. Residues: CASKRAGSSYEQYF. The chain carries TRBV12-3 or TRBV12-4 and TRBJ2-7; D is tentatively TRBD1 or TRBD2 (5 bases each). The V end was cut by 7 bases, the J end by 0 bases, with 13 bases between. The CDR3 runs 14 residues.

This clonotype was recorded a few times. The V gene is TRBV4-1, the J gene TRBJ2-2; 10 bases match TRBD1. Germline-derived CDR1 and CDR2 are MGHRA and YSYEKL. This CDR3 is built from 16 residues. The J segment lost 4 bases and the V segment lost 5 bases, leaving 7 bases of the junction unmatched. CDR3 residues: CASSYRQGAGTGELFF. The CDR3 nucleotides are TGCGCCAGCAGCTATCGACAGGGGGCGGGCACCGGGGAGCTGTTTTTT.

This clonotype has more than one count but fewer than ten. V gene TRBV29-1 combines with J gene TRBJ1-1; the D is unclear. V was clipped by 5 bases and J by 0 bases, with 16 bases between them. Per the germline V gene, CDR1 is SQVTM and CDR2 is ANQGSEA. The CDR3 is made up of 15 amino acids. CDR3 sequence: CSVKTGFSMNTEAFF. The CDR3 nucleotides are TGCAGCGTTAAGACCGGATTCAGCATGAACACTGAAGCTTTCTTT.

This clonotype occurred a few times. This sequence joins TRBV19 and TRBJ2-2; D is uncertain. V lost 0 bases to trimming and J lost 4 bases, with 3 bases between them. The CDR3 has 13 residues. Germline V gene data show CDR1 as LNHDA and CDR2 as SQIVND (reference sequence). CDR3 nucleotide sequence: TGTGCCAGTAGTATAGAGGTCACCGGGGAGCTGTTTTTT. Residues: CASSIEVTGELFF.

The rearrangement links TRBV19 to TRBJ1-2; no clear D gene. CDR1 and CDR2 (germline): LNHDA, SQIVND (reference sequence). The CDR3 contains 15 residues. The V and J ends lost 3 bases and 3 bases respectively, with 14 bases between them. The CDR3 DNA is TGTGCCAGTAGTATGGCTCCGAACTCCGACTATGGCTACACCTTC. Amino acids: CASSMAPNSDYGYTF. Drawing the rest from reference TRBV19 and TRBJ1-2, the complete variable domain is DGGITQSPKYLFRKEGQNVTLSCEQNLNHDAMYWYRQDPGQGLRLIYYSQIVNDFQKGDIAEGYSVSREKKESFPLTVTSAQKNPTAFYLCASSMAPNSDYGYTFGSGTRLTVV.

There are many counts of this clonotype. The chain couples TRBV3-1 to TRBJ2-7; D is unresolved. The CDR3 has 11 residues. The germline CDR1 and CDR2 sequences are LGHDT and YNNKEL (reference sequence). The V end lost 6 bases, the J end lost 5 bases, and 8 bases lay between the germline ends. The DNA for the CDR3 is TGTGCCAGCAGTCGTAATGACGAGCAGTACTTC. Translated: CASSRNDEQYF.

V is TRBV6-5 and J is TRBJ2-3; D is perhaps TRBD1 (5 bases). V lost 5 bases to trimming and J lost 1 base, with 19 bases between them. The CDR3 runs 17 residues. Germline V lookup: CDR1 MNHEY, CDR2 SVGAGI. CDR3 DNA sequence: TGTGCCAGCAGTCAAACCAACAGGTTTTTGGGCACAGATACGCAGTATTTT. The encoded protein is CASSQTNRFLGTDTQYF.

This clonotype was counted between two and nine times. The CDR3 coding sequence is TGTGCCAGCGGACTCCAGGGGACTACTAATGAAAAACTGTTTTTT. Encoded protein: CASGLQGTTNEKLFF. The chain links TRBV7-2 to TRBJ1-4; D might be TRBD1 (6 bases). The germline V gene encodes CDR1 SGHTA and CDR2 FQGNSA. V lost 8 bases and J lost 2, with 15 bases in between. The CDR3 runs 15 residues.

This clonotype was picked up many times. This sequence joins TRBV12-3 or TRBV12-4 and TRBJ1-1; D not resolved. The CDR3 is made up of 13 amino acids. Trimming cost V 5 bases and J 4 bases, with 11 bases left between them. This CDR3 is CASSGRRGTEAFF. DNA for the CDR3: TGTGCCAGCAGTGGTCGGCGGGGCACTGAAGCTTTCTTT.

The chain has TRBV12-3 or TRBV12-4 and TRBJ1-1; 9 bases map to TRBD1. CDR3 size: 15 residues. Trimming at V came to 6 bases and at J to 1 base, leaving 6 bases not matched to a gene. In DNA form, the CDR3 reads TGTGCCAGCAGACCGTCGACAGGGGGGAACACTGAAGCTTTCTTT. It encodes CASRPSTGGNTEAFF.

The chain links TRBV29-1 to TRBJ2-7, with D tentatively TRBD1 (6 bases). Germline-derived CDR1 and CDR2 are SQVTM and ANQGSEA. The CDR3 contains 13 residues. Trimming removed 5 bases from V and 0 bases from J, with 11 bases in between. This CDR3 is CSVWVGASYEQYF. The DNA for the CDR3 is TGCAGCGTTTGGGTGGGGGCCTCCTACGAGCAGTACTTC.

This clonotype has more than one count but fewer than ten. CDR3 region: CASSPAQWMNTEAFF. The CDR3 coding sequence is TGTGCCAGCAGCCCAGCACAGTGGATGAACACTGAAGCTTTCTTT. The chain couples TRBV12-3 or TRBV12-4 to TRBJ1-1; D remains unclear. Deletions cut 6 bases from V and 0 bases from J, with 14 bases between. The CDR3 totals 15 residues.

The rearrangement joins TRBV10-3 to TRBJ2-7; D may be TRBD1 (5 bases). From germline, CDR1 is ENHRY and CDR2 SYGVKD. The V end lost 7 bases, the J end lost 5 bases, and 12 bases lay between the germline ends. The CDR3 is 12 amino acids. The CDR3, as DNA: TGTGCCATCACCCGGCAGGGCAACGAGCAGTACTTC. This codes for CAITRQGNEQYF.

This chain joins TRBV29-1 and TRBJ2-4; D is unclear. Germline V gene sequence: CDR1 SQVTM, CDR2 ANQGSEA. V lost 1 base and J lost 2, with 6 bases in between. CDR3 length: 13 residues. The DNA of the CDR3 is TGCAGCGTTGAAGGGGCGACCAAAAACATTCAGTACTTC. As protein: CSVEGATKNIQYF.

This clonotype has only a few counts. V gene TRBV7-8 combines with J gene TRBJ1-1; possible D gene TRBD1, 6 bases. Germline V lookup: CDR1 SGHVS, CDR2 FQNEAQ. The CDR3 is 16 residues long. V lost 5 bases to trimming and J lost 0 bases, with 16 bases between them. The CDR3 DNA reads TGTGCCAGCAGCCCTACAGGGTCACTTTTGAACACTGAAGCTTTCTTT. Translated: CASSPTGSLLNTEAFF.

The chain has TRBV6-5 and TRBJ1-2; 7 bases fit TRBD1. The junction had 3 bases not matched to a gene; V was cut back by 5 bases and J by 6 bases. The germline V gene has CDR1 MNHEY and CDR2 SVGAGI. The CDR3 consists of 12 residues. The CDR3 coding sequence is TGTGCCAGCAGTCTCGACAGGGATGGCTACACCTTC. Its translation is CASSLDRDGYTF.

CDR3 protein: CASSRTGGIVNTEAFF. CDR3 DNA: TGTGCCAGCAGCCGGACAGGGGGAATTGTGAACACTGAAGCTTTCTTT. This chain joins TRBV2 and TRBJ1-1, with 10 bases aligning to TRBD1. Germline CDR1 SNHLY, CDR2 FYNNEI. This CDR3 is 16 amino acids long. V lost 6 bases, J lost 0 bases, and 7 bases stayed unmatched.

This clonotype has a count of ten or more. The gene calls are TRBV7-3 and TRBJ1-6, with a tentative D call TRBD1 (5 bases). Germline CDR1 is SGHTA and CDR2 is FQGTGA. This CDR3 is 14 amino acids long. V lost 5 bases, J lost 5 bases, and 10 bases lay in between. The CDR3 is CASSPGAHNSPLHF. The CDR3, as DNA: TGTGCCAGCAGCCCCGGGGCTCATAATTCACCCCTCCACTTT.

This clonotype has at least ten counts. The V and J genes are TRBV7-2 and TRBJ1-1; no clear D gene. The CDR3 runs to 17 residues. Trimming shortened V by 8 bases and J by 0 bases, and 22 bases separated the two germline ends. The germline V gene encodes CDR1 SGHTA and CDR2 FQGNSA. The DNA for the CDR3 is TGTGCCAGCGGAATTTCGGTTGGCAGTCTGATGAACACTGAAGCTTTCTTT. Protein: CASGISVGSLMNTEAFF.

CDR3 bases: TGCGCCAGCAGCCAACGGACGGAGCAAGAGACCCAGTACTTC. This gives the protein CASSQRTEQETQYF. The chain uses TRBV4-1 and TRBJ2-5; D is ambiguous. V was cut by 2 bases and J by 2 bases, with 9 bases left in between. The CDR3 runs 14 residues. Looked up from germline, CDR1 is MGHRA and CDR2 is YSYEKL.

The chain links TRBV4-1 to TRBJ2-1; TRBD2 aligns across 7 bases. Germline V lookup: CDR1 MGHRA, CDR2 YSYEKL. With V trimmed by 0 bases and J by 14 bases, 7 bases remained unmatched. The CDR3 loop spans 13 amino acids. This CDR3 is CASSQEEGGSEFF. In DNA form, the CDR3 reads TGCGCCAGCAGCCAAGAAGAGGGAGGGAGCGAGTTCTTC.

This clonotype was seen a few times. The chain joins TRBV5-6 to TRBJ2-7; perhaps TRBD2 as D (6 bases). CDR3 length: 14 residues. Germline V gene sequence: CDR1 SGHDT, CDR2 YYEEEE. Trimming left V 4 bases short and J 2 bases short, with 13 bases between. Written as DNA, the CDR3 is TGTGCCAGCAGCAGGGGAGGCAGTACCTACGAGCAGTACTTC. This translates into CASSRGGSTYEQYF.

The V and J genes are TRBV19 and TRBJ2-6, with D perhaps matching TRBD1 (5 bases). Per germline, CDR1 LNHDA and CDR2 SQIVND (reference sequence). V shed 1 base and J shed 1 base, with 14 bases lying between them. The length of the CDR3 is 18 residues. In DNA form, the CDR3 reads TGTGCCAGTAGTATAGGGCGTCGAAAGGGGTCTGGGGCCAACGTCCTGACTTTC. This encodes CASSIGRRKGSGANVLTF.